These T cell receptor beta chains were read from a single sample in a study of early T cells in non-severe SARS-CoV-2 infection. TCRdb called the 5' RACE reads again in MiXCR, with one record for every CDR3 protein. The sample yields some 30,000 distinct CDR3 sequences, around 7% seen once. Sequencing was performed on whole blood. All receptors derive from an adult who was a healthcare worker with PCR-confirmed SARS-CoV-2 infection or an uninfected control (not recorded which). The CDR3 runs from the conserved cysteine through the conserved F or W. D genes are given only for firm matches. Clone size is given for some rows only: seen once, a few or many times, or a class if the clone is expanded.

TRBD2,many,TRBV29-1,TRBJ2-5,CSASPGLGWQETQYF
TRBD2,many,TRBV11-3,TRBJ2-1,CASSLSGRTNEQFF
TRBD1,many,TRBV2,TRBJ1-6,CASTGQGMTNSPLHF
NA,many,TRBV20-1,TRBJ1-1,CSARDETVSWNTEAFF
NA,many,TRBV11-2,TRBJ2-5,CASSHGYQETQYF
NA,NA,TRBV5-1,TRBJ1-1,CASSWTLMAAEAFF
NA,medium-sized,TRBV20-1,TRBJ1-3,CSARGTHRMGNTIYF
NA,many,TRBV20-1,TRBJ1-5,CSVQQGRSNQPQHF
NA,many,TRBV4-2,TRBJ1-5,CASSQDVRGGGQPQHF
TRBD2,many,TRBV7-6,TRBJ2-1,CASSLADPGLAGGLFGEQFF
TRBD2,many,TRBV20-1,TRBJ2-3,CSASPGLFTDTQYF
NA,medium-sized,TRBV20-1,TRBJ2-7,CSGKGERSYEQYF
NA,many,TRBV7-2,TRBJ2-3,CASSLRTASPYF
TRBD2,many,TRBV3-1,TRBJ2-1,CASSHTVAGSSYNEQFF
TRBD2,few,TRBV7-2,TRBJ2-3,CASSPAGVSLADTQYF
NA,many,TRBV14,TRBJ1-1,CASSQEILTEAFF
NA,many,TRBV10-3,TRBJ2-5,CAISARETQYF
NA,NA,TRBV27,TRBJ1-6,CASSRQDSPLHF
NA,many,TRBV7-3,TRBJ2-2,CASSINTGELFF
NA,many,TRBV28,TRBJ2-5,CASSSTPEGAETQYF
TRBD1,NA,TRBV5-1,TRBJ2-2,CASKNRGPNTGELFF
NA,many,TRBV28,TRBJ1-1,CAIDAPNTGQNTEAFF
TRBD1,many,TRBV27,TRBJ1-2,CASSWGTGGADGYTF
NA,NA,TRBV2,TRBJ1-2,CASSEFTDFGYTF
NA,many,TRBV6-5,TRBJ1-6,CASSYPSGPNSPLHF
TRBD1,NA,TRBV24-1,TRBJ1-1,CAVRSRDRNTEAFF
NA,few,TRBV5-3,TRBJ2-3,CARSWWRWGTDTQYF
NA,many,TRBV2,TRBJ2-7,CASRPRDGWDEQYF
NA,many,TRBV27,TRBJ1-5,CASSFGRGSNQPQHF
NA,many,TRBV28,TRBJ2-3,CANPMGNSQGTDTQYF
NA,many,TRBV20-1,TRBJ2-3,CSASATTNTDTQYF
TRBD1,many,TRBV20-1,TRBJ1-1,CSAKDRVDTEAFF
NA,many,TRBV5-1,TRBJ1-4,CASSFKEVNEKLFF
NA,many,TRBV14,TRBJ2-3,CASSHITDTQYF
NA,many,TRBV20-1,TRBJ1-5,CSANRDNNQPQHF
TRBD1,many,TRBV3-1,TRBJ1-2,CASSQRETGIDGYTF
TRBD1,many,TRBV12-3/TRBV12-4,TRBJ2-2,CASSLTGRDTGELFF
NA,many,TRBV20-1,TRBJ2-3,CSATEGVLTDTQYF
NA,many,TRBV4-1,TRBJ1-4,CASSQGGGLYEKLFF
TRBD1,NA,TRBV28,TRBJ2-3,CASRIWTGGTDTQYF
TRBD1,many,TRBV6-2/TRBV6-3,TRBJ1-1,CASSQGGADTEAFF
NA,many,TRBV25-1,TRBJ2-2,CASLTSNTGELFF
TRBD2,many,TRBV27,TRBJ2-7,CASSLSGARGGRTYEQYF
NA,many,TRBV28,TRBJ2-5,CASSLSGQETQYF
TRBD1,many,TRBV5-1,TRBJ2-6,CASSPGQGAAGANVLTF
NA,few,TRBV16,TRBJ1-6,CASSGPDNNSPLHF
NA,many,TRBV5-6,TRBJ2-6,CASNLQAPYSGANVLTF
TRBD1,many,TRBV20-1,TRBJ1-6,CSARAQTGGYNSPLHF
TRBD1,many,TRBV6-5,TRBJ1-2,CASSRDRGYGYTF
TRBD2,many,TRBV10-3,TRBJ2-1,CAAGLAGVTSDNEQFF
NA,many,TRBV12-3/TRBV12-4,TRBJ2-7,CASSPGPFPGYEQYF
TRBD2,medium-sized,TRBV6-5,TRBJ2-1,CASRRGGEQFF
NA,many,TRBV10-3,TRBJ1-3,CAISEGISGNTIYF
NA,medium-sized,TRBV6-1,TRBJ1-1,CASSVLFVNTEAFF
NA,many,TRBV7-9,TRBJ1-5,CASSLWGRNQPQHF
NA,few,TRBV18,TRBJ2-5,CASSPAGTQETQYF
NA,NA,TRBV5-1,TRBJ1-1,CASSRGTGANTEAFF
TRBD1,few,TRBV10-1,TRBJ2-2,CASTTGQGNTGELFF
NA,many,TRBV12-5,TRBJ2-5,CASGLVGQETQYF
TRBD1,many,TRBV24-1,TRBJ2-7,CATSDRTGATYEQYF